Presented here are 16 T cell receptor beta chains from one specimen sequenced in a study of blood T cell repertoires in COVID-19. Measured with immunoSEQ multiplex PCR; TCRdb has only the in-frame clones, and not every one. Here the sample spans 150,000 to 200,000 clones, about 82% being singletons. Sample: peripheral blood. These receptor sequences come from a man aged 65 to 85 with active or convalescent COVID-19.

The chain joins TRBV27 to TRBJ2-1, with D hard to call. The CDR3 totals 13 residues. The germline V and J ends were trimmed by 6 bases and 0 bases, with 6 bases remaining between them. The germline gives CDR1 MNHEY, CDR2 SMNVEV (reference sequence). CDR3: CASRQSSYNEQFF. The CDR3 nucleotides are TGTGCCAGCAGACAAAGCTCCTACAATGAGCAGTTCTTC.

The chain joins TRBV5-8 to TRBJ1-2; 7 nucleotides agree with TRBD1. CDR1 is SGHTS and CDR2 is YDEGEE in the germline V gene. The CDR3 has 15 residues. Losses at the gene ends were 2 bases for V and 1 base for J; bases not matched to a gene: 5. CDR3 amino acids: CASSFEQGNNYGYTF. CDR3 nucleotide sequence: TGTGCCAGCAGCTTTGAACAGGGGAATAACTATGGCTACACCTTC.

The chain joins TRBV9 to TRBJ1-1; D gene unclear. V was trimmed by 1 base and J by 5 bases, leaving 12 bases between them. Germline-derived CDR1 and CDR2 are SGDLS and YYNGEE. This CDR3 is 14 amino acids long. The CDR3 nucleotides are TGTGCCAGCAGCGTATACGGAACGGGGACTGAAGCTTTCTTT. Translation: CASSVYGTGTEAFF.

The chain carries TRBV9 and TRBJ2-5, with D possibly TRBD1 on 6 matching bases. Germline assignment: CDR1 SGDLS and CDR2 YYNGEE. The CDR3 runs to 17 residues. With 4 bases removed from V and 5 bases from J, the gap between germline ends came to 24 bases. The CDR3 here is CASSPGHTRGDGETQYF. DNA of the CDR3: TGTGCCAGCAGCCCGGGACACACGAGAGGGGATGGGGAGACCCAGTACTTC.

The CDR3 reads CASSLVQLSYEQYF. Written as DNA, the CDR3 is TGTGCCAGCAGCTTAGTTCAGTTGTCCTACGAGCAGTACTTC. The chain is built from TRBV11-2 and TRBJ2-7; the D is unclear. CDR1 and CDR2 from the germline V gene are SGHAT and FQNNGV. The CDR3 consists of 14 residues. Trimming left V 1 base short and J 1 base short, with 8 bases between.

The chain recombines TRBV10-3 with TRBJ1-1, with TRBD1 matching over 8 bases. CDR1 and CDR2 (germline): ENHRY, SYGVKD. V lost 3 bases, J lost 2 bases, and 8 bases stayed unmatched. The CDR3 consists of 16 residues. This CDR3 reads CAISDQGAKPNTEAFF. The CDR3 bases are TGTGCCATCAGTGATCAGGGGGCTAAACCTAACACTGAAGCTTTCTTT.

The DNA of the CDR3 is TGTGCCAGCAGTACGCTACCAGGGGGCCGGGACACAGATACGCAGTATTTT. Protein: CASSTLPGGRDTDTQYF. This rearrangement joins TRBV6-2 or TRBV6-3 to TRBJ2-3; 8 bases agree with TRBD1. The J segment lost 2 bases and the V segment lost 5 bases, leaving 12 bases of the junction unmatched. Germline loops: CDR1 MNHEY, CDR2 SVGEGT. This CDR3 spans 17 amino acids.

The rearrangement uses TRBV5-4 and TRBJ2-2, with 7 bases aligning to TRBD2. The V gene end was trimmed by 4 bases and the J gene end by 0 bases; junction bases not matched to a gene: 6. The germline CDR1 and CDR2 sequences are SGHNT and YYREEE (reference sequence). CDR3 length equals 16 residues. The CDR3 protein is CASSLGGRTNTGELFF. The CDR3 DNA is TGTGCCAGCAGCCTGGGGGGGAGGACGAACACCGGGGAGCTGTTTTTT. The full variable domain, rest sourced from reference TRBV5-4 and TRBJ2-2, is ETGVTQSPTHLIKTRGQQVTLRCSSQSGHNTVSWYQQALGQGPQFIFQYYREEENGRGNFPPRFSGLQFPNYSSELNVNALELDDSALYLCASSLGGRTNTGELFFGEGSRLTVL.

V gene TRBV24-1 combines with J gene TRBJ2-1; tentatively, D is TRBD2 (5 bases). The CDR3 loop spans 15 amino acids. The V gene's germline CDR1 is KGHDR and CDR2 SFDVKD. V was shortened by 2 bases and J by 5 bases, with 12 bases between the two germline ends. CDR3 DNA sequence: TGTGCCACCAGTGATTCAAGGACTTTCCACAATGAGCAGTTCTTC. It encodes CATSDSRTFHNEQFF.

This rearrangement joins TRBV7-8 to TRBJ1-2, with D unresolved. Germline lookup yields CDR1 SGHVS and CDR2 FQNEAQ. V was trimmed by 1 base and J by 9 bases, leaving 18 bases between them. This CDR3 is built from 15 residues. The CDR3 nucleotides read TGTGCCAGCAGCTTAGAGGGAGGGAATGCTTTTAGCTACACCTTC. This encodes CASSLEGGNAFSYTF.

CDR3 region: CASSDQDRDRIIYGYTF. DNA of the CDR3: TGTGCCAGCAGCGACCAAGACCGGGACAGGATCATCTATGGCTACACCTTC. The chain links TRBV21-1 to TRBJ1-2; the table's D call, TRBD1, has no DNA check behind it. TRBV21-1 has pseudogene status. CDR3 length equals 17 residues.

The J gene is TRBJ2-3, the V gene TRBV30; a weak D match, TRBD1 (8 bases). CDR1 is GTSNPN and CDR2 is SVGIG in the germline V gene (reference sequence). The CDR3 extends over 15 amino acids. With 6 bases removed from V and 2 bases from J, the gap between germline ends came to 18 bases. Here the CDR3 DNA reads TGTGCCTGTGACAGGGGAGCGGGACACACAGATACGCAGTATTTT. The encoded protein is CACDRGAGHTDTQYF.

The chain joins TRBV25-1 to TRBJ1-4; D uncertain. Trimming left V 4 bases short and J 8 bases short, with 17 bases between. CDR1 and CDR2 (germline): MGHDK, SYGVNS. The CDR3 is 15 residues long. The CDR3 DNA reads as TGTGCCAGCAGTGTACCGGGTAGTTTAACAGAAAAACTGTTTTTT. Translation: CASSVPGSLTEKLFF.

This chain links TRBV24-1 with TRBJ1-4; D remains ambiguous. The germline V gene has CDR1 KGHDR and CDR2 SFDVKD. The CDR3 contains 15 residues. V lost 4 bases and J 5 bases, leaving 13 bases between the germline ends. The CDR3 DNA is TGTGCCACCAGTGAGCTGCCAGGCAAGAATGAAAAACTGTTTTTT. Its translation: CATSELPGKNEKLFF.

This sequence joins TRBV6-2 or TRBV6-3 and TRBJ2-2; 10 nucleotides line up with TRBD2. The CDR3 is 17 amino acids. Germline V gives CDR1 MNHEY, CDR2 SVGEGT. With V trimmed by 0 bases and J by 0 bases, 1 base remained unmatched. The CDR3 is CASSYSLAGANTGELFF. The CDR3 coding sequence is TGTGCCAGCAGTTACTCCCTAGCGGGAGCGAACACCGGGGAGCTGTTTTTT.

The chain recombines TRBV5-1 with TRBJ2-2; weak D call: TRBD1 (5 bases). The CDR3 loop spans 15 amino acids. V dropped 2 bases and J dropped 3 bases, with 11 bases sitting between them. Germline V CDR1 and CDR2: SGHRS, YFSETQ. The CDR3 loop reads CASSFRQTDTGELFF. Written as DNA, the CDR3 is TGCGCCAGCAGCTTCAGACAGACCGACACCGGGGAGCTGTTTTTT.